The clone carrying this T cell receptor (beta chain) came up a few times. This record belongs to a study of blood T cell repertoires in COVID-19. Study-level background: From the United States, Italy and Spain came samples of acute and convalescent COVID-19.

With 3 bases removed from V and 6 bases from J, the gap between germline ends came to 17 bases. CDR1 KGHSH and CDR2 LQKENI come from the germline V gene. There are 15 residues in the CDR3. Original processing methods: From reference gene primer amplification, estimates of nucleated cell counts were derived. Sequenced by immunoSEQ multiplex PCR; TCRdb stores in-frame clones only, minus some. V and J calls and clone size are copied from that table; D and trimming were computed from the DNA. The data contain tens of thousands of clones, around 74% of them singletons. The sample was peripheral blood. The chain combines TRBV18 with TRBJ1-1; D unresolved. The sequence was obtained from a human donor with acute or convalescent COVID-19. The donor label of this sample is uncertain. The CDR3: CASSPASTSGAEAFF. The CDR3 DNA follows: TGTGCCAGCTCACCGGCCTCGACGTCCGGGGCTGAAGCTTTCTTT.